This T cell receptor (beta chain) was sequenced in a study of cytomegalovirus exposure and HLA in healthy donors. Study summary: From about 180 million T cells, an earlier analysis saw 110 million or so unique TCR beta sequences. General observations from the study: Information on immune exposure was restricted to one variable (CMV serostatus). In a later analysis, a missense DCLRE1C variant was linked to TCR beta V- and J-gene trimming. A later analysis found most CMV-associated TCR beta chains apparently HLA-restricted.

Concerning this clone: The antigen remains undetermined.

This PCR relied on a set of 60 Vbeta primers and 13 Jbeta primers. Assay used: immunoSEQ multiplex PCR; TCRdb lists only in-frame clones, some missing. This table lists around 50,000 clones. The CDR3 is made up of 14 amino acids. The V gene's germline CDR1 is SGHTA and CDR2 FQGNSA. V was trimmed by 8 bases and J by 2 bases, leaving 13 bases between them. The rearrangement joins TRBV7-2 to TRBJ1-5; D is undetermined. The sequence came from a male donor in good health and CMV-seropositive. Input material: PBMCs. The CDR3 protein is CASSHSYGNQPQHF. CDR3 sequence (DNA): TGTGCCAGCTCCCACAGTTATGGCAATCAGCCCCAGCATTTT.